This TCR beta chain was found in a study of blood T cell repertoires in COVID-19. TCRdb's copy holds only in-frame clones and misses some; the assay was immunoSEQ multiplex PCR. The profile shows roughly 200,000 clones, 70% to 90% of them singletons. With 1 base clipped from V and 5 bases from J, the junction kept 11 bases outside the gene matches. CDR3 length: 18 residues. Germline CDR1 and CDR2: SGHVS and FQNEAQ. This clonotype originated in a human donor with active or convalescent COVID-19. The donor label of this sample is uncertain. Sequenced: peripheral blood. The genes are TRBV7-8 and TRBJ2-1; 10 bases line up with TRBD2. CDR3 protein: CASSLVRGSGRFNNEQFF. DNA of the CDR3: TGTGCCAGCAGCTTAGTACGGGGTAGCGGGAGGTTCAACAATGAGCAGTTCTTC.